What follows are 29 T cell receptor beta chains derived from one specimen sequenced in a study of cytomegalovirus exposure and HLA in healthy donors. The PCR was carried out with 60 Vbeta primers and 13 Jbeta primers. Method: immunoSEQ multiplex PCR; TCRdb's copy keeps in-frame clones and lacks some. The table records tens of thousands of clones, around 70% of them present only once. Sequenced input: PBMCs. The receptor source for this set is a woman between 50 and 59 years old in good health and CMV-seropositive.

This chain uses TRBV28 with TRBJ2-1; 11 nucleotides align to TRBD2. V lost 5 bases to trimming and J lost 8 bases; unmatched junction nucleotides: 11. Germline CDR1 is MDHEN and CDR2 is SYDVKM. The CDR3 covers 16 residues. CDR3 nucleotides: TGTGCCAGCAGTCTCGTAGCGGGAGGGCCTGGTTATGAGCAGTTCTTC. Amino acid sequence: CASSLVAGGPGYEQFF.

The V call is TRBV18, the J call TRBJ1-1, with 8 nucleotides matching TRBD1. Germline CDR1 reads KGHSH; CDR2 reads LQKENI. The CDR3 spans 14 residues. J lost 3 bases, V lost 1 base, and 1 base had no gene match. CDR3 loop: CASSPLTGDTEAFF. The CDR3 DNA reads as TGTGCCAGCTCACCACTGACAGGGGACACTGAAGCTTTCTTT.

This clone showed up just once. The rearrangement joins TRBV10-3 to TRBJ1-1, with 7 bases matching TRBD1. The CDR3 loop spans 14 amino acids. Germline lookup yields CDR1 ENHRY and CDR2 SYGVKD. V trimming: 6 bases; J trimming: 5 bases; junction bases outside the gene matches: 9. CDR3 protein: CAIRWTGEETEAFF. CDR3 sequence (DNA): TGTGCCATCAGATGGACAGGTGAGGAAACTGAAGCTTTCTTT.

The V gene is TRBV15, the J gene TRBJ1-2; 7 bases fit TRBD1. Germline CDR1 is LNHNV and CDR2 is YYDKDF (reference sequence). V gave up 3 bases and J gave up 4 bases; unmatched junction bases: 5. CDR3 length equals 14 residues. Here the CDR3 DNA reads TGTGCCACCAGCAGTTCAGGGGGTGTCTATGGCTACACCTTC. As protein: CATSSSGGVYGYTF.

This clone turned up a few times. The chain carries TRBV6-1 and TRBJ2-3, with 8 bases matching TRBD2. The CDR3 extends over 11 amino acids. V was clipped by 5 bases and J by 11 bases; unmatched bases: 3. CDR1 and CDR2 (germline): MNHNS, SASEGT. The CDR3 coding sequence is TGTGCCAGCAGTCGGGGGGGCCTGCAGTATTTT. Translating gives CASSRGGLQYF.

The sample holds a few counts of this clone. The rearrangement uses TRBV6-6 and TRBJ1-1; D may be TRBD1 (6 bases). The CDR3 totals 15 residues. V was clipped by 0 bases and J by 3 bases, with 11 bases between them. Germline assignment: CDR1 MNHNY and CDR2 SVGAGI (reference sequence). The CDR3 sequence: CASSYSVTGHTEAFF. The CDR3 nucleotides are TGTGCCAGCAGTTACTCGGTGACAGGTCACACTGAAGCTTTCTTT.

CDR3 nucleotides: TGCGCCAGCAGCCAAGGGGGACTAGCGGGAGTGAATGAGCAGTTCTTC. Its protein product is CASSQGGLAGVNEQFF. The chain employs TRBV4-1 and TRBJ2-1; 14 nucleotides agree with TRBD2. CDR3 length: 16 residues. V lost 1 base, J lost 7 bases, and 3 bases stayed unmatched. Germline V lookup: CDR1 MGHRA, CDR2 YSYEKL.

This clone showed up just once. This sequence joins TRBV30 and TRBJ1-3, with a possible D match to TRBD1 (5 bases). The CDR3 has 15 residues. Trimming removed 5 bases at V and 0 bases at J, with 14 bases between. Germline lookup yields CDR1 GTSNPN and CDR2 SVGIG (reference sequence). CDR3 sequence: CAWGGKTRSGNTIYF. DNA for the CDR3: TGTGCCTGGGGGGGGAAGACCCGCTCTGGAAACACCATATATTTT. Based on the CDR3 plus reference TRBV30 and TRBJ1-3, the full variable domain is SQTIHQWPATLVQPVGSPLSLECTVEGTSNPNLYWYRQAAGRGLQLLFYSVGIGQISSEVPQNLSASRPQDRQFILSSKKLLLSDSGFYLCAWGGKTRSGNTIYFGEGSWLTVV.

The chain combines TRBV7-8 with TRBJ2-7; 10 bases map to TRBD1. CDR1 is SGHVS, CDR2 FQNEAQ, per germline. The CDR3 has 15 amino acids. Trimming at V came to 1 base and at J to 0 bases, leaving 0 bases not matched to a gene. This chain's CDR3 is CASSLGTGGSYEQYF. The CDR3 DNA is TGTGCCAGCAGCTTAGGGACAGGGGGCTCCTACGAGCAGTACTTC.

This clone was counted between two and nine times. V gene TRBV30 combines with J gene TRBJ1-2; D is possibly TRBD1 (6 bases). In germline, CDR1 is GTSNPN, CDR2 SVGIG (reference sequence). The V end lost 2 bases, the J end lost 5 bases, and 18 bases lay between the germline ends. There are 15 residues in the CDR3. The DNA for the CDR3 is TGTGCCTGGAGTCGGCAGGGGCAGGGATTATATGGCTACACCTTC. It translates to CAWSRQGQGLYGYTF.

The rearrangement uses TRBV28 and TRBJ2-7; D is possibly TRBD1 (6 bases). The CDR3 is 14 residues long. The V end was cut by 5 bases, the J end by 3 bases, with 14 bases between. Germline-derived CDR1 and CDR2 are MDHEN and SYDVKM. For the CDR3, the DNA is TGTGCCAGCAGTCTTCGGACAGAAGGCTACGAGCAGTACTTC. Its protein is CASSLRTEGYEQYF.

V usage is TRBV11-3 and J usage is TRBJ2-7, with D tentatively TRBD1 (5 bases). The germline gives CDR1 SGHNT, CDR2 YENEEA. V lost 4 bases to trimming and J lost 4 bases, with 11 bases between them. The CDR3 runs to 13 residues. CDR3 nucleotides: TGTGCCAGCAGCTATGACAGACCTTACGAGCAGTACTTC. Protein: CASSYDRPYEQYF.

The chain uses TRBV19 and TRBJ2-3, with TRBD2 as a possible D gene (5 bases). The CDR3 runs to 15 residues. In germline, CDR1 is LNHDA, CDR2 SQIVND (reference sequence). V lost 1 base and J lost 4, with 12 bases in between. CDR3 DNA: TGTGCCAGTAGTATAGGGGCCGGGATTTCAGATACGCAGTATTTT. Translation: CASSIGAGISDTQYF. The whole variable domain, remainder taken from reference TRBV19 and TRBJ2-3, is DGGITQSPKYLFRKEGQNVTLSCEQNLNHDAMYWYRQDPGQGLRLIYYSQIVNDFQKGDIAEGYSVSREKKESFPLTVTSAQKNPTAFYLCASSIGAGISDTQYFGPGTRLTVL.

The chain is built from TRBV5-4 and TRBJ2-3, with 9 bases fitting TRBD1. Trimming cost V 0 bases and J 8 bases; bases outside gene matches: 10. This CDR3 is 16 amino acids long. CDR1 SGHNT and CDR2 YYREEE come from the germline V gene (reference sequence). CDR3 amino acids: CASSLARRTGVGTQYF. CDR3 nucleotides: TGTGCCAGCAGCTTGGCCAGGAGGACAGGGGTTGGTACGCAGTATTTT. The variable domain in full, completed from reference TRBV5-4 and TRBJ2-3, reads ETGVTQSPTHLIKTRGQQVTLRCSSQSGHNTVSWYQQALGQGPQFIFQYYREEENGRGNFPPRFSGLQFPNYSSELNVNALELDDSALYLCASSLARRTGVGTQYFGPGTRLTVL.

This sequence joins TRBV7-6 and TRBJ2-1; weak D call: TRBD2 (5 bases). This CDR3 contains 14 residues. The germline V gene encodes CDR1 SGHVS and CDR2 FNYEAQ. Trimming pared 1 base from V and 10 bases from J, leaving 14 bases between. CDR3 amino acids: CASSLGTPGGEQFF. The CDR3 DNA reads TGTGCCAGCAGCTTAGGGACTCCTGGCGGGGAGCAGTTCTTC.

The CDR3 coding sequence is TGTGCCTGGGCACCGGGACAGGGGTATTCACCCCTCCACTTT. Protein product: CAWAPGQGYSPLHF. The V call is TRBV30, the J call TRBJ1-6; 10 bases match TRBD1. The CDR3 contains 14 residues. Germline values: CDR1 GTSNPN, CDR2 SVGIG (reference sequence). V lost 5 bases to trimming and J lost 8 bases; unmatched junction nucleotides: 6.

The rearrangement uses TRBV29-1 and TRBJ2-2; 9 bases match TRBD2. The CDR3 has 13 residues. Germline V gene lookup returns CDR1 SQVTM and CDR2 ANQGSEA. The junction had 6 bases not matched to a gene; V was cut back by 4 bases and J by 9 bases. This CDR3 is CSVGREGERELFF. CDR3 nucleotide sequence: TGCAGCGTTGGGCGGGAGGGCGAAAGGGAGCTGTTTTTT.

The rearrangement uses TRBV7-9 and TRBJ1-5; 8 nucleotides line up with TRBD1. Looked up from germline, CDR1 is SEHNR and CDR2 is FQNEAQ (reference sequence). V lost 6 bases, J lost 6 bases, and 7 bases stayed unmatched. The CDR3 contains 14 residues. The DNA of the CDR3 is TGTGCCAGCAGTTTACAGGGGGAATCTCAGCCCCAGCATTTT. It translates to CASSLQGESQPQHF.

V and J are TRBV7-8 and TRBJ2-4; 7 bases map to TRBD1. V was clipped by 5 bases and J by 1 base; unmatched bases: 5. This CDR3 is built from 15 residues. Germline V CDR1 and CDR2: SGHVS, FQNEAQ. This chain's CDR3 is CASSAETGAKNIQYF. In nucleotides, the CDR3 is TGTGCCAGCAGCGCCGAGACAGGGGCCAAAAACATTCAGTACTTC.

The rearrangement links TRBV4-1 to TRBJ2-7; D gene ambiguous. V lost 0 bases and J lost 4, with 10 bases in between. There are 14 residues in the CDR3. Germline-derived CDR1 and CDR2 are MGHRA and YSYEKL. The CDR3 region is CASSQETRGYEQYF. CDR3 coding DNA: TGCGCCAGCAGCCAAGAAACCAGAGGATACGAGCAGTACTTC.

The chain carries TRBV11-2 and TRBJ2-2, with D possibly being TRBD1 (5 bases). CDR1 is SGHAT and CDR2 is FQNNGV in the germline V gene. This CDR3 contains 18 residues. Trimming stripped 3 bases from V and 6 bases from J, with 23 bases between. CDR3 in amino acids: CASSFSQGLRLPPGELFF. The CDR3, as DNA: TGTGCCAGCAGCTTTAGTCAGGGATTGAGGCTACCACCCGGGGAGCTGTTTTTT.

The CDR3 sequence: CSVGHRVRDYGYTF. The CDR3 DNA reads TGCAGCGTCGGACACAGGGTTCGGGACTATGGCTACACCTTC. V is TRBV29-1 and J is TRBJ1-2; D perhaps matches TRBD1 (6 bases). The CDR3 spans 14 residues. Trimming left V 6 bases short and J 3 bases short, with 17 bases between. Germline assignment: CDR1 SQVTM and CDR2 ANQGSEA. The entire variable domain, with the rest obtained from reference TRBV29-1 and TRBJ1-2, is as follows: SAVISQKPSRDICQRGTSLTIQCQVDSQVTMMFWYRQQPGQSLTLIATANQGSEATYESGFVIDKFPISRPNLTFSTLTVSNMSPEDSSIYLCSVGHRVRDYGYTFGSGTRLTVV.

The chain employs TRBV30 and TRBJ2-7, with TRBD2 as a possible D gene (6 bases). Germline V gene sequence: CDR1 GTSNPN, CDR2 SVGIG (reference sequence). The CDR3 covers 14 residues. Trimming stripped 2 bases from V and 5 bases from J, with 16 bases between. CDR3 bases: TGTGCCTGGAGTCGAGGGACTCCGGCCGACGAGCAGTACTTC. Translating gives CAWSRGTPADEQYF.

The chain couples TRBV19 to TRBJ1-2; no reliable D call. CDR3 length: 13 amino acids. Trimming left V 3 bases short and J 4 bases short, with 9 bases between. Germline V CDR1 and CDR2: LNHDA, SQIVND (reference sequence). The CDR3 DNA follows: TGTGCCAGTAGTATCGGTCTTTCCTATGGCTACACCTTC. It specifies CASSIGLSYGYTF.

The CDR3 nucleotides read TGTGCCAGCAGCTTAGGGGACAGGGCGGCTCAGCCCCAGCATTTT. Translated, it gives CASSLGDRAAQPQHF. The gene calls are TRBV7-9 and TRBJ1-5, with 9 bases matching TRBD1. This CDR3 spans 15 amino acids. CDR1 SEHNR and CDR2 FQNEAQ come from the germline V gene (reference sequence). Trimming took 1 base from V and 6 from J; bases not matched to a gene: 4.

This clone showed up just once. The chain joins TRBV4-1 to TRBJ2-2; 10 bases match TRBD2. Germline V CDR1 and CDR2: MGHRA, YSYEKL. V lost 3 bases and J lost 4; bases outside the gene matches: 5. This CDR3 is built from 16 residues. The CDR3 is CASSQEIAGGTGELFF. The CDR3 nucleotides are TGCGCCAGCAGCCAGGAAATAGCGGGGGGCACCGGGGAGCTGTTTTTT.

This chain joins TRBV18 and TRBJ2-5; D is ambiguous. V lost 0 bases and J 8 bases, leaving 13 bases between the germline ends. The V gene's germline CDR1 is KGHSH and CDR2 LQKENI. This CDR3 is built from 14 residues. The CDR3 here is CASSPPINGETQYF. CDR3 nucleotides: TGTGCCAGCTCACCACCCATAAACGGAGAAACCCAGTACTTC.

This rearrangement joins TRBV28 to TRBJ2-7; D unresolved. The CDR3 sequence is 13 residues long. Germline V lookup: CDR1 MDHEN, CDR2 SYDVKM. Trimming cost V 7 bases and J 0 bases, with 10 bases left between them. CDR3 nucleotide sequence: TGTGCCAGCACCGCGGCTAGCTCCTACGAGCAGTACTTC. Amino acid sequence: CASTAASSYEQYF.

The chain couples TRBV7-9 to TRBJ2-3, with no clear D. In germline, CDR1 is SEHNR, CDR2 FQNEAQ (reference sequence). This CDR3 comprises 15 residues. The ends were cut back, 1 base at V and 0 bases at J, with 8 bases in the middle. CDR3 bases: TGTGCCAGCAGCTTAGGTCGGTCTAGCACAGATACGCAGTATTTT. Translating gives CASSLGRSSTDTQYF.